Detailed here is one TCR beta chain. No antigen is known for it. This entry belongs to a study of lymphopenia after photon versus proton radiotherapy. V was pared by 4 bases and J by 9 bases, with 16 bases between. Germline lookup yields CDR1 MNHEY and CDR2 SMNVEV (reference sequence). The CDR3 runs to 14 residues. Assay used: immunoSEQ multiplex PCR; TCRdb lists only in-frame clones, some missing. The table lists 68,000 or so clones, just over 90% of them singletons. Findings and caveats of the study: In patients who died, overall survival fell as post-nadir TCR diversity dropped more. Proton therapy kept repertoires fairly stable, unlike photons, which gained effector/memory cells.

This clonotype was sampled from a woman in her sixties or seventies with pancreatic cancer. The rearrangement links TRBV27 to TRBJ2-1; no firm D call. The sample here was peripheral blood, taken from a patient treated with photon-based radiotherapy. Here the CDR3 DNA reads TGTGCCAGCAGTTCCTCCCCATCGTTAGGTGAGCAGTTCTTC. The encoded protein is CASSSSPSLGEQFF.